Listed below are T cell receptor beta chains from one sample, sequenced in a study of cytomegalovirus exposure and HLA in healthy donors. Sequenced by immunoSEQ multiplex PCR; TCRdb stores in-frame clones only, minus some. The data hold hundreds of thousands of clones, with about 89% observed a single time. Sequencing used PBMCs. The receptors derive from a woman between 18 and 29 years old in good health and CMV-seronegative. Each CDR3 is given with its conserved first and last residue. A D gene is named only where the DNA matches it firmly. Clone size is shown for a subset of rows, as once, few, many or a class of expanded clone.

j_call clone_size d_call v_call cdr3_nt cdr3_aa
TRBJ1-1 NA NA TRBV6-4 TGTGCCAGCAAGGGTCCAACAGGGAGAGGCACTGAAGCTTTCTTT CASKGPTGRGTEAFF
TRBJ1-1 NA NA TRBV27 TGTGCCAGCAGTTTATTAGGAGGGGTTCCTGAAGCTTTCTTT CASSLLGGVPEAFF
TRBJ2-7 NA TRBD2 TRBV7-2 TGTGCCAGCAGCTTTAAAGCGGGACCCTACGAGCAGTACTTC CASSFKAGPYEQYF
TRBJ2-7 once NA TRBV27 TGTGCCAGCAGTAGGTCGACAAGTCCTCCCTACGAGCAGTACTTC CASSRSTSPPYEQYF
TRBJ2-7 NA TRBD1 TRBV7-9 TGTGCCAGCAGCTTAGGACAGGGGGCTAAAAACGAGCAGTACTTC CASSLGQGAKNEQYF
TRBJ2-5 once NA TRBV6-5 TGTGCCAGCAGCAGGCGGGCCCAAGAGACCCAGTACTTC CASSRRAQETQYF
TRBJ2-7 NA NA TRBV5-1 TGCGCCAGCAGCGACGGGAGCTCCTACGAGCAGTACTTC CASSDGSSYEQYF
TRBJ1-1 NA NA TRBV4-2 TGTGCCAGCAGCCACCACAGGCAGAACACTGAAGCTTTCTTT CASSHHRQNTEAFF
TRBJ1-2 NA TRBD1 TRBV7-9 TGTGCCAGCAGCCAGGGACAGCCCGAAGGCTACACCTTC CASSQGQPEGYTF
TRBJ2-1 NA TRBD2 TRBV11-2 TGTGCCAGCAGCTTCGGGGCTAGCGGGAGCAACAATGAGCAGTTCTTC CASSFGASGSNNEQFF
TRBJ1-2 NA NA TRBV7-2 TGTGCCAGCAGCTTAGGGGGGATGGAGGGCAATGGCTACACCTTC CASSLGGMEGNGYTF
TRBJ1-2 NA NA TRBV4-2 TGTGCCAGCAGCCAAGATCGTCAGGGCGATTACTATGGCTACACCTTC CASSQDRQGDYYGYTF
TRBJ2-5 NA TRBD2 TRBV9 TGTGCCAGCAGCACCCAGGGGACTAGCGGTTTACAAGAGACCCAGTACTTC CASSTQGTSGLQETQYF
TRBJ1-1 NA NA TRBV29-1 TGCAGCGCCGAAAAGGGGTATATGAACACTGAAGCTTTCTTT CSAEKGYMNTEAFF
TRBJ2-1 NA TRBD2 TRBV5-4 TGTGCCAGCAGCTTGGTTTCACTAGCGGGGGGGCATTCCGGCTTTGAGCAGTTCTTC CASSLVSLAGGHSGFEQFF
TRBJ2-2 NA NA TRBV7-6 TGTGCCAGCAGCTTAACCCCGGGACTCTCCTCCGGGGAGCTGTTTTTT CASSLTPGLSSGELFF
TRBJ1-6 NA TRBD1 TRBV5-1 TGCGCCAGCAGCTTGGTGGGGACAGCCGTAGGCTCCTATAATTCACCCCTCCACTTT CASSLVGTAVGSYNSPLHF
TRBJ2-5 NA TRBD2 TRBV7-2 TGTGCCAGCAGCTTACAGCGGGAGAGACAAGAGACCCAGTACTTC CASSLQRERQETQYF
TRBJ1-4 NA TRBD1 TRBV7-2 TGTGCCAGCAGCCCTAGACAGGGTGCTAATGAAAAACTGTTTTTT CASSPRQGANEKLFF
TRBJ1-1 NA NA TRBV19 TGTGCCAGTAGTAACCCCCTGTCGGCGGGGGCCACTGAAGCTTTCTTT CASSNPLSAGATEAFF
TRBJ1-5 NA TRBD1 TRBV4-1 TGCGCCAGCAGCTCCCCCGGGACAGGTGCCTATAGCAATCAGCCCCAGCATTTT CASSSPGTGAYSNQPQHF
TRBJ2-1 NA TRBD2 TRBV5-4 TGTGCCAGCACACCTATTGCGGGAGTTCCCTACAATGAGCAGTTCTTC CASTPIAGVPYNEQFF
TRBJ2-1 NA TRBD2 TRBV18 TGTGCCAGTTTAGCGGGGGATAGCTCCTACAATGAGCAGTTCTTC CASLAGDSSYNEQFF
TRBJ1-1 NA TRBD1 TRBV5-1 TGCGCCAGCAGCCATAAACAGGGGGCATACACTGAAGCTTTCTTT CASSHKQGAYTEAFF
TRBJ2-7 NA NA TRBV10-3 TGTGCCATCAGTGAGCCACAGGGGAGGGAGCAGTACTTC CAISEPQGREQYF
TRBJ2-1 NA TRBD2 TRBV2 TGTGCCAGCCTTGCTAGCGGGAGAAGGAATGAGCAGTTCTTC CASLASGRRNEQFF
TRBJ2-7 few TRBD1 TRBV7-2 TGTGCCAGCAGCGCCGGGACAGGGGCGCACGAGCAGTACTTC CASSAGTGAHEQYF
TRBJ1-4 NA TRBD1 TRBV27 TGTGCCAGCAGTCCCGGACAGGGGAAAAGGTACAACCCCACAACTAATGAAAAACTGTTTTTT CASSPGQGKRYNPTTNEKLFF
TRBJ1-4 NA TRBD1 TRBV5-5 TGTGCCAGCAGCTTGAAACAGGGACAGGGGTTGGGTGAAAAACTGTTTTTT CASSLKQGQGLGEKLFF
TRBJ2-5 NA NA TRBV2 TGTGCCACAGGGGTCGTTGAGACCCAGTACTTC CATGVVETQYF
TRBJ2-3 NA TRBD2 TRBV4-2 TGTGCCAGCAGCCAAGATAACGGGGGGGTCACAGATACGCAGTATTTT CASSQDNGGVTDTQYF
TRBJ1-1 NA TRBD1 TRBV27 TGTGCCAGCACCCTAACTCCAGGGGGGAACACTGAAGCTTTCTTT CASTLTPGGNTEAFF
TRBJ2-7 once TRBD2 TRBV7-6 TGTGCCAGCAGCACACGACTAGCGGGATCCTACGAGCAGTACTTC CASSTRLAGSYEQYF
TRBJ2-1 NA NA TRBV13 TGTGCCAGCAGCTTAGATCGTAATGAGCAGTTCTTC CASSLDRNEQFF
TRBJ1-6 NA NA TRBV9 TGTGCCAGCAGTCCGGGGACACATTCACCCCTCCACTTT CASSPGTHSPLHF
TRBJ2-5 NA NA TRBV5-6 TGTGCCAGCAGCTTTGTCGGAGGACGGCAAGAGACCCAGTACTTC CASSFVGGRQETQYF
TRBJ2-2 NA NA TRBV7-6 TGTGCCAGCAGCCCCCTCACCGGGGGTCAAACCGGGGAGCTGTTTTTT CASSPLTGGQTGELFF
TRBJ1-6 NA NA TRBV5-4 TGTGCCAGCAGCGACCGGGACAAGAATTCACCCCTCCACTTT CASSDRDKNSPLHF